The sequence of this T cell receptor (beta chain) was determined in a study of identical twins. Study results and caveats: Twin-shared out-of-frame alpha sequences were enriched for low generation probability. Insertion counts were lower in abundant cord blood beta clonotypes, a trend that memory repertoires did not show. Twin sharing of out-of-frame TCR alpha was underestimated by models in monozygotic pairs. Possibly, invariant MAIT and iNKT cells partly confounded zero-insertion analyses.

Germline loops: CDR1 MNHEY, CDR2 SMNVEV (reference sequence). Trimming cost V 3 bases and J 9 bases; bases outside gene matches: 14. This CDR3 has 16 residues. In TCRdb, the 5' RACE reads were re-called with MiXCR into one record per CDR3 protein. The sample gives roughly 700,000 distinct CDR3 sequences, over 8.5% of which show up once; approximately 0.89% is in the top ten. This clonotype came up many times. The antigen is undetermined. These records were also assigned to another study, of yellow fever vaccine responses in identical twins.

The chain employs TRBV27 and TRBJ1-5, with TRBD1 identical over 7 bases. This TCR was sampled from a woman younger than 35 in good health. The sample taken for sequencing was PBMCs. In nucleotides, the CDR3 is TGTGCCAGCAGTTTCCCCGGGACAGTTAATTTATGGCCCCAGCATTTT. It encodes CASSFPGTVNLWPQHF.